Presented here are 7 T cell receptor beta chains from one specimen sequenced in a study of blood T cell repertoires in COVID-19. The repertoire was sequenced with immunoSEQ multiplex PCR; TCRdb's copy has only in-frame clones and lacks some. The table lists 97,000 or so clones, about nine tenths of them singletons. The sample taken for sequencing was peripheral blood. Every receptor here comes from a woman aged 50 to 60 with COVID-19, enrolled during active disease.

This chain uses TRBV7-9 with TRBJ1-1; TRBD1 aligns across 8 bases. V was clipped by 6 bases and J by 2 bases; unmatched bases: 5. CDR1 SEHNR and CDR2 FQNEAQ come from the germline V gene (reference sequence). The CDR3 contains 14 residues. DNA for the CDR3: TGTGCCAGCAGGCAAGGACAGGGAAACACTGAAGCTTTCTTT. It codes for CASRQGQGNTEAFF.

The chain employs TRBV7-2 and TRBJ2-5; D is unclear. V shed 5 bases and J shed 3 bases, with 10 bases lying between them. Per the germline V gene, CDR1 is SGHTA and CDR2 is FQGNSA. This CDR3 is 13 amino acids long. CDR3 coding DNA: TGTGCCAGCAGCCGTAGTCAGGAAGAGACCCAGTACTTC. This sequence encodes CASSRSQEETQYF.

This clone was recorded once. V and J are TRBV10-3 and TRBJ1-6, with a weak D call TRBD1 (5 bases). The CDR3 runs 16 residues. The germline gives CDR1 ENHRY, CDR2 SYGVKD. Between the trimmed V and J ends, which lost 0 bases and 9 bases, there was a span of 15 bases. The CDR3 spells CAISESSGVLTSPLHF. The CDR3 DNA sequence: TGTGCCATCAGTGAGTCGTCGGGGGTTCTGACTTCACCCCTCCACTTT.

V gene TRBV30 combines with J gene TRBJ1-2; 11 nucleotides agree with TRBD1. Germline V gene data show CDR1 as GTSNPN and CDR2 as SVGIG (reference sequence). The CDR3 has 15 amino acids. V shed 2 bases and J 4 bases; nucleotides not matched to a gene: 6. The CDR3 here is CAWSLGTGGGYGYTF. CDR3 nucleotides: TGTGCCTGGAGTCTCGGGACAGGGGGTGGCTATGGCTACACCTTC.

Here the CDR3 DNA reads TGTGCCCGGGGATCACAGACCCGGGGAAACACTGAAGCTTTCTTT. This encodes CARGSQTRGNTEAFF. This chain joins TRBV19 and TRBJ1-1; no definite D call. Germline CDR1 and CDR2: LNHDA and SQIVND (reference sequence). The CDR3 has 15 residues. Trimming took off 11 bases at V and 2 bases at J, with 21 bases between the two ends. Full variable domain (remainder filled in from reference TRBV19 and TRBJ1-1): DGGITQSPKYLFRKEGQNVTLSCEQNLNHDAMYWYRQDPGQGLRLIYYSQIVNDFQKGDIAEGYSVSREKKESFPLTVTSAQKNPTAFYLCARGSQTRGNTEAFFGQGTRLTVV.

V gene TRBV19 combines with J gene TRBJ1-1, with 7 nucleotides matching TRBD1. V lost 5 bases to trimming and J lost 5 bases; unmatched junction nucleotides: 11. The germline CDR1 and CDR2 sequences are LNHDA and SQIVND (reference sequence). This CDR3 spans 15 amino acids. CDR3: CASSLLRQGGTEAFF. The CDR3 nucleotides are TGTGCCAGTAGTCTCCTTAGACAGGGTGGGACTGAAGCTTTCTTT.

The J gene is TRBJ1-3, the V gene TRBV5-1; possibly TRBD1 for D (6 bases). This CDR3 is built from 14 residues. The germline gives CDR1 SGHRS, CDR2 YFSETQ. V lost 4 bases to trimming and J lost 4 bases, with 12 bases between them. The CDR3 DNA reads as TGCGCCAGCAGCGAACAGGGATACGGAAACACCATATATTTT. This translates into CASSEQGYGNTIYF.